What follows are 5 T cell receptor beta chains derived from one specimen sequenced in a study of identical twins. MiXCR was run by TCRdb on the 5' RACE reads, yielding one entry per CDR3 protein. This table holds roughly 150,000 distinct CDR3 sequences, around 3.5% found once. Source material: memory T cells sorted from blood. The source of these receptors is a man between 18 and 35 years old in good health.

This clonotype has a count of ten or more. The gene calls are TRBV18 and TRBJ2-3, with TRBD2 matching 8 bases. Looked up from germline, CDR1 is KGHSH and CDR2 is LQKENI. V was pared by 0 bases and J by 0 bases, with 2 bases of the junction left unmatched. The CDR3 has 16 residues. CDR3 protein: CASSPPASGSTDTQYF. Written as DNA, the CDR3 is TGTGCCAGCTCACCACCCGCTAGCGGGAGCACAGATACGCAGTATTTT.

This clonotype was recorded at least ten times. The rearrangement joins TRBV6-5 to TRBJ1-5; tentative D call: TRBD1 (5 bases). Trimming took 6 bases from V and 4 from J, leaving 10 bases between them. From germline, CDR1 is MNHEY and CDR2 SVGAGI. This CDR3 has 13 amino acids. The chain's CDR3 is CASRLQVNQPQHF. The CDR3, as DNA: TGTGCCAGCAGGTTACAGGTTAATCAGCCCCAGCATTTT.

This clonotype was observed many times. The chain has TRBV3-1 and TRBJ2-7; D is possibly TRBD1 or TRBD2 (5 bases each). V lost 1 base, J lost 4 bases, and 14 bases lay in between. The CDR3 is 15 amino acids. The germline V gene encodes CDR1 LGHDT and CDR2 YNNKEL (reference sequence). CDR3 nucleotides: TGTGCCAGCAGCCAAGGGGGTGGAGAGGGGTACGAGCAGTACGTC. Amino acids: CASSQGGGEGYEQYV.

This clonotype was seen many times. V and J are TRBV15 and TRBJ2-1; D is ambiguous. This CDR3 is 11 amino acids long. Germline CDR1 reads LNHNV; CDR2 reads YYDKDF (reference sequence). Deletions cut 4 bases from V and 10 bases from J, with 8 bases between. The CDR3, as DNA: TGTGCCACCAGCAAGGTCGGCGAGCAGTTCTTC. As protein: CATSKVGEQFF.

This clonotype has a count of ten or more. The gene calls are TRBV6-1 and TRBJ1-2, with D maybe TRBD1 (6 bases). Trimming took off 5 bases at V and 8 bases at J, with 21 bases between the two ends. Germline assignment: CDR1 MNHNS and CDR2 SASEGT. There are 15 residues in the CDR3. In DNA, the CDR3 is TGTGCCAGCAGTCGATACGAGGGACAAGGCGAGGGCTACACCTTC. Residues: CASSRYEGQGEGYTF.